One sample yielded the 17 T cell receptor beta chains listed below, sequenced in a study of OX40 agonist ivuxolimab in advanced cancers. Measured with immunoSEQ multiplex PCR; TCRdb has only the in-frame clones, and not every one. This table has more than 20,000 clones, roughly three quarters appearing once. The sequenced sample was CD4+ or CD8+ T cells sorted from blood, obtained in a trial of the OX40 agonist ivuxolimab. The receptors originated from an adult with an advanced solid tumor such as melanoma, head and neck, liver or kidney cancer.

This clone has a count of ten or more. The same CDR3 can be traced to other DNA sequences in this sample. The V call is TRBV11-3, the J call TRBJ1-1; D remains unclear. V lost 0 bases, J lost 11 bases, and 7 bases lay in between. The CDR3 is made up of 11 amino acids. Germline V gives CDR1 SGHNT, CDR2 YENEEA. DNA of the CDR3: TGTGCCAGCAGCTTAGACCTGGGGGCTTTCTTT. Translating it yields CASSLDLGAFF.

The genes are TRBV5-4 and TRBJ2-3; D not certain. There are 12 residues in the CDR3. In germline, CDR1 is SGHNT, CDR2 YYREEE (reference sequence). Between the trimmed V and J ends, which lost 10 bases and 1 base, there was a span of 10 bases. CDR3 in DNA: TGTGCCGGTGCCACGGGCACAGATACGCAGTATTTT. Its translation is CAGATGTDTQYF.

By share, this clone ranks as medium-sized. V is TRBV11-3 and J is TRBJ2-2; 14 bases match TRBD2. CDR1 and CDR2 from the germline V gene are SGHNT and YENEEA. Unmatched junction bases numbered 2, after V lost 4 bases and J lost 1 base. The CDR3 loop spans 17 amino acids. CDR3 nucleotides: TGTGCCAGCAGCTCGGGACTAGCGGGGGTGAACACCGGGGAGCTGTTTTTT. Translated, it gives CASSSGLAGVNTGELFF.

This rearrangement joins TRBV7-9 to TRBJ1-6; D is unresolved. Germline CDR1 SEHNR, CDR2 FQNEAQ (reference sequence). V lost 4 bases and J 14 bases, leaving 15 bases between the germline ends. The CDR3 sequence is 13 residues long. In nucleotides, the CDR3 is TGTGCCAGCAGCTCCTCATCCGCTCTGGCCCTCCACTTT. Its translation: CASSSSSALALHF.

The chain has TRBV7-2 and TRBJ2-7; possible D gene TRBD2, 7 bases. The CDR3 has 16 amino acids. The V gene lost 5 bases and the J gene lost 2 bases, with 19 bases spanning the gap. The germline CDR1 and CDR2 sequences are SGHTA and FQGNSA. DNA for the CDR3: TGTGCCAGCAGCCCCAAGGTCGGAGGGGGGGCCTACGAGCAGTACTTC. It is translated as CASSPKVGGGAYEQYF.

The chain couples TRBV7-6 to TRBJ2-2; TRBD1 matches 11 bases. This CDR3 has 16 residues. The J segment lost 4 bases and the V segment lost 3 bases, leaving 4 bases of the junction unmatched. Germline CDR1 and CDR2: SGHVS and FNYEAQ. DNA for the CDR3: TGTGCCAGCAGCTTGAGGACAGGGGGCACCACCGGGGAGCTGTTTTTT. It is translated as CASSLRTGGTTGELFF.

V usage is TRBV28 and J usage is TRBJ2-7, with 7 positions matching TRBD1. In germline, CDR1 is MDHEN, CDR2 SYDVKM. V gave up 5 bases and J gave up 3 bases; unmatched junction bases: 7. The CDR3 length is 14 residues. The CDR3 here is CASSRTGVVYEQYF. The CDR3 nucleotides read TGTGCCAGCAGTCGTACAGGGGTAGTCTACGAGCAGTACTTC.

The chain carries TRBV4-1 and TRBJ1-6, with D maybe TRBD1 (5 bases). The germline gives CDR1 MGHRA, CDR2 YSYEKL. Trimming removed 0 bases from V and 8 bases from J, with 14 bases in between. The CDR3 consists of 16 residues. The CDR3 sequence: CASSQERPGRDSPLHF. CDR3 nucleotide sequence: TGCGCCAGCAGCCAAGAACGTCCAGGGAGGGATTCACCCCTCCACTTT.

The chain's CDR3 is CSASGVKEQYF. The CDR3 DNA follows: TGCAGCGCCTCAGGGGTGAAGGAGCAGTACTTC. V usage is TRBV29-1 and J usage is TRBJ2-7; maybe TRBD1 (6 bases). The CDR3 contains 11 residues. CDR1 is SQVTM, CDR2 ANQGSEA, per germline. V dropped 7 bases and J dropped 7 bases, with 14 bases sitting between them.

The rearrangement joins TRBV19 to TRBJ2-7; unclear D gene. CDR1 and CDR2 from the germline V gene are LNHDA and SQIVND (reference sequence). V was trimmed by 3 bases and J by 0 bases, leaving 6 bases between them. This CDR3 comprises 13 residues. The CDR3 spells CASSITDSYEQYF. In DNA form, the CDR3 reads TGTGCCAGTAGTATTACAGACTCCTACGAGCAGTACTTC.

The rearrangement uses TRBV11-3 and TRBJ2-6, with D possibly being TRBD1 or TRBD2 (5 bases each). CDR3 size: 18 residues. Looked up from germline, CDR1 is SGHNT and CDR2 is YENEEA. V lost 3 bases and J lost 2, with 17 bases in between. CDR3 DNA: TGTGCCAGCAGCTTGACCGGGACGGGCGGGCCTGGGGCCAACGTCCTGACTTTC. Translated, it gives CASSLTGTGGPGANVLTF.

This clone came up once. The junction differs from germline at one of its ends, possibly a read error. This chain joins TRBV7-7 and TRBJ2-5; D is perhaps TRBD1 or TRBD2 (6 bases each). The length of the CDR3 is 15 residues. Germline CDR1 is SSHAT and CDR2 is FNYEAQ (reference sequence). The DNA for the CDR3 is TGTGCTAGCAGCTTAGAAATTGGGGGGCATGAGACCCAGTACTTC. Protein: CASSLEIGGHETQYF.

The chain employs TRBV5-6 and TRBJ2-7; no clear D gene. The CDR3 length is 16 residues. From germline, CDR1 is SGHDT and CDR2 YYEEEE. Trimming shortened V by 5 bases and J by 3 bases, and 21 bases separated the two germline ends. CDR3: CASSTVARVHGYEQYF. CDR3 DNA sequence: TGTGCCAGCAGTACGGTTGCCCGGGTCCACGGCTACGAGCAGTACTTC.

This sequence joins TRBV27 and TRBJ2-6, with D maybe TRBD2 (6 bases). The CDR3 extends over 18 amino acids. Trimming pared 2 bases from V and 0 bases from J, leaving 14 bases between. The germline CDR1 and CDR2 sequences are MNHEY and SMNVEV (reference sequence). The CDR3 spells CASSLHRGIFSGANVLTF. In DNA form, the CDR3 reads TGTGCCAGCAGTTTACATCGGGGGATCTTCTCTGGGGCCAACGTCCTGACTTTC.

As regards this clone: The same CDR3 also results from other DNA sequences found in this sample. V gene TRBV9 combines with J gene TRBJ2-3; 8 bases are a match to TRBD2. This CDR3 has 16 residues. Germline V gives CDR1 SGDLS, CDR2 YYNGEE. The J segment lost 1 base and the V segment lost 0 bases, leaving 4 bases of the junction unmatched. DNA for the CDR3: TGTGCCAGCAGCGTAGTGGGGCGGGGGGGCACAGATACGCAGTATTTT. This encodes CASSVVGRGGTDTQYF. The full variable domain, rest sourced from reference TRBV9 and TRBJ2-3, is DSGVTQTPKHLITATGQRVTLRCSPRSGDLSVYWYQQSLDQGLQFLIQYYNGEERAKGNILERFSAQQFPDLHSELNLSSLELGDSALYFCASSVVGRGGTDTQYFGPGTRLTVL.

The chain employs TRBV9 and TRBJ1-4, with 7 positions matching TRBD1. Germline V lookup: CDR1 SGDLS, CDR2 YYNGEE. This CDR3 is built from 14 residues. Trimming cost V 6 bases and J 7 bases; bases outside gene matches: 9. As DNA, the CDR3 is TGTGCCAGCACCCAGGGGGGGGACGGTGAAAAACTGTTTTTT. This gives the protein CASTQGGDGEKLFF.

In the case of this clone: Because it lacks the conserved phenylalanine or tryptophan at the end, this CDR3 is likely a read error. Because the CDR3's place on the DNA is in doubt, the DNA is left out and the CDR3 is given as listed by TCRdb. V and J are TRBV9 and TRBJ1-1; TRBD1, the table's D call, lacks a check against the DNA. The germline V gene encodes CDR1 SGDLS and CDR2 YYNGEE. The CDR3 spans 9 amino acids, including both terminal residues. The CDR3 protein is CASSFRGAI.